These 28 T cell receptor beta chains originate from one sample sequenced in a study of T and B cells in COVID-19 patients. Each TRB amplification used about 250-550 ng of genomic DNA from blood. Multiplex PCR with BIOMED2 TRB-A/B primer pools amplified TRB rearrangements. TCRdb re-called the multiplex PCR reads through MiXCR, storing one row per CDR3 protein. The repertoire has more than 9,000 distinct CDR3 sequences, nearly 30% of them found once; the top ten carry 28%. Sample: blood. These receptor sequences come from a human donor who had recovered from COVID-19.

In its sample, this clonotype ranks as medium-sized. In DNA form, the CDR3 reads TGTGCCAGCAGTTTAAGGCAGGTCGGTGAGGCTGGGGCCAACGTCCTGACTTTC. Its protein product is CASSLRQVGEAGANVLTF. The genes are TRBV27 and TRBJ2-6; the D is unclear. In germline, CDR1 is MNHEY, CDR2 SMNVEV (reference sequence). The CDR3 runs to 18 residues. V lost 2 bases, J lost 2 bases, and 16 bases lay in between.

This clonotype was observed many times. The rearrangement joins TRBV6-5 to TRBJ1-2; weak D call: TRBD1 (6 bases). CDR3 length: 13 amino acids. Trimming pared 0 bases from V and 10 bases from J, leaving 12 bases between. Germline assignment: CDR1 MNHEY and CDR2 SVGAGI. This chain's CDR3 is CASSYSQGRDYTF. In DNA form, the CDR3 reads TGTGCCAGCAGTTACTCGCAGGGGAGGGACTACACCTTC.

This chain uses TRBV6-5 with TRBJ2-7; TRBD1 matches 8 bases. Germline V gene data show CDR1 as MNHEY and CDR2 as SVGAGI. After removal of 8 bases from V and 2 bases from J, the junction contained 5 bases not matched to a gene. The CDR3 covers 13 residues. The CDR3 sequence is CASQDRATYEQYF. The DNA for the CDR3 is TGTGCCAGCCAGGACAGGGCCACCTACGAGCAGTACTTC.

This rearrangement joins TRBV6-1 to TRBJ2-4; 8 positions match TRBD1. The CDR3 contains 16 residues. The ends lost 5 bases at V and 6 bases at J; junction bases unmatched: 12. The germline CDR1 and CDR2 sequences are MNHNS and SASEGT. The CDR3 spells CASSYDRGGRPNIQYF. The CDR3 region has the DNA TGTGCCAGCAGTTACGACAGGGGAGGACGACCAAACATTCAGTACTTC.

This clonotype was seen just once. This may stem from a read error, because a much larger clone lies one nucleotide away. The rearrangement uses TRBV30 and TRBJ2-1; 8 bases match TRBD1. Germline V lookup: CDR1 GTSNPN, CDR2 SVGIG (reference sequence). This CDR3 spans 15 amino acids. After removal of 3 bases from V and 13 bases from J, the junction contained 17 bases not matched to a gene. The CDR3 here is CAWRSGTGVKETQFF. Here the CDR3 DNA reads TGTGCCTGGAGGTCCGGGACAGGTGTAAAAGAGACCCAGTTCTTC.

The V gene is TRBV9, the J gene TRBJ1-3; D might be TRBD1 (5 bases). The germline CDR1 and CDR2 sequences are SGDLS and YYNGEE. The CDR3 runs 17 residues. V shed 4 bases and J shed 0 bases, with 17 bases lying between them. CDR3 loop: CASSKPGTPNSGNTIYF. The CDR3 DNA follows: TGTGCCAGCAGCAAACCTGGGACCCCGAACTCTGGAAACACCATATATTTT.

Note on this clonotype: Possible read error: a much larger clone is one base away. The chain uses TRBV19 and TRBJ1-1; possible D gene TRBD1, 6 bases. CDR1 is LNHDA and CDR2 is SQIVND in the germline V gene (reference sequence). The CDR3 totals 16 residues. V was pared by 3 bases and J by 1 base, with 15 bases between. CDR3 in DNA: TGTGCCAGTAGTATGGACTACACAGGGAGGAACACTGAAGCTTTCTTT. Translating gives CASSMDYTGRNTEAFF.

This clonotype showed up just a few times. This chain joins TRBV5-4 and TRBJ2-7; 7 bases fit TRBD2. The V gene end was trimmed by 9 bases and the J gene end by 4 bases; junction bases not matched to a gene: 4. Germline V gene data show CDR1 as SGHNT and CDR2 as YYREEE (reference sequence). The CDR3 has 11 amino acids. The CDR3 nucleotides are TGTGCCACCGGGGGGTATTACGAGCAGTACTTC. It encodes CATGGYYEQYF.

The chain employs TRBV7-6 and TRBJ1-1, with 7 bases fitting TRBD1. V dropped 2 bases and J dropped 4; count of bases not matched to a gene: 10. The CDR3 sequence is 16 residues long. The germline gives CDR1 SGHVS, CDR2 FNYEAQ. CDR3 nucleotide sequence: TGTGCCAGCAGCTTAACTCCGAGGGGGCCGGGCACTGAAGCTTTCTTT. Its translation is CASSLTPRGPGTEAFF.

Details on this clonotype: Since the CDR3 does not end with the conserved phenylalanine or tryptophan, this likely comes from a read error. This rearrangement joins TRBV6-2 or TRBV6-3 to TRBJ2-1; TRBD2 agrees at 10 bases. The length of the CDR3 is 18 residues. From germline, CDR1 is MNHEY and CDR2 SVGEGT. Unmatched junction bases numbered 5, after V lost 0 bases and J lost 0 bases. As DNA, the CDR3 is TGTGCCAGCAGTTACTCTACTAGCGGGGTTAGCTCCTACAATGAGCAGTTCCTC. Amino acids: CASSYSTSGVSSYNEQFL.

This chain's CDR3 is CASSDSASGRAHEQFF. CDR3 sequence (DNA): TGTGCCAGCAGTGACTCGGCTAGCGGGAGGGCCCATGAGCAGTTCTTC. The chain joins TRBV6-4 to TRBJ2-1; 12 nucleotides line up with TRBD2. Germline V CDR1 and CDR2: MRHNA, SNTAGT. The CDR3 consists of 16 residues. The trim removed 0 bases at V and 8 bases at J, leaving 5 bases unmatched.

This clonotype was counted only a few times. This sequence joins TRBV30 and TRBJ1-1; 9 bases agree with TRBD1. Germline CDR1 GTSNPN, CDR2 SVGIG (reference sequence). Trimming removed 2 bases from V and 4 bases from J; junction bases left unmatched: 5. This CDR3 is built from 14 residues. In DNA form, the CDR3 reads TGTGCCTGGAGTCGGGGACAGGGATTCACTGAAGCTTTCTTT. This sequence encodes CAWSRGQGFTEAFF.

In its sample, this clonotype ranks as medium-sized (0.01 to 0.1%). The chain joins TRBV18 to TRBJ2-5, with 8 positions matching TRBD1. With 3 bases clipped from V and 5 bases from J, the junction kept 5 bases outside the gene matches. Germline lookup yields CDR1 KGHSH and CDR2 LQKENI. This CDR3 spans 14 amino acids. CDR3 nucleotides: TGTGCCAGCTCACCTCGGACAGGGTGGGAGACCCAGTACTTC. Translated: CASSPRTGWETQYF.

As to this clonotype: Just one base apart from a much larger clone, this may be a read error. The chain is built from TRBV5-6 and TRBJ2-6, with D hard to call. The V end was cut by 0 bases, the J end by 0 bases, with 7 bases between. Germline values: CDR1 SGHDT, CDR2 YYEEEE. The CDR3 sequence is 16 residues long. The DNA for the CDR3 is TGTGCCAGCAGCTTGGGGGTGAACTCTGGGGCCAACGTCCTGACTTTC. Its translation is CASSLGVNSGANVLTF.

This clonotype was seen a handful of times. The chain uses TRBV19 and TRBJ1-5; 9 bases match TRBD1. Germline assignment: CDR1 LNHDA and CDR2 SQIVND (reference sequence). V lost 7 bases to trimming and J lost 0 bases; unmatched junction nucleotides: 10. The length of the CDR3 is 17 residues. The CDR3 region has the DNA TGTGCCAGTAATACAGGGGGCGCCCGGAATAGCAATCAGCCCCAGCATTTT. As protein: CASNTGGARNSNQPQHF.

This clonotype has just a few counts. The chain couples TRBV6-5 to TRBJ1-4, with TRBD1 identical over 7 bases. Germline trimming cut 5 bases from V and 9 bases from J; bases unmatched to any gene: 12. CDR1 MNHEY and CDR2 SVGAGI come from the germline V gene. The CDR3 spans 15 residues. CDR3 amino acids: CASSEGGQTHQKLFF. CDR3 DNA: TGTGCCAGCAGTGAAGGGGGACAGACCCACCAAAAACTGTTTTTT.

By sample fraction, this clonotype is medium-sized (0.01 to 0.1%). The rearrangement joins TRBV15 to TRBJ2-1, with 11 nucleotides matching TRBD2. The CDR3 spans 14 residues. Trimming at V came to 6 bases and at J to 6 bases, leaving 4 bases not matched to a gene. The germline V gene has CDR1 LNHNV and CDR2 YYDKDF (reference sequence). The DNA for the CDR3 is TGTGCCACCAGAGGGACTAGCGGATCCAATGAGCAGTTCTTC. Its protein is CATRGTSGSNEQFF.

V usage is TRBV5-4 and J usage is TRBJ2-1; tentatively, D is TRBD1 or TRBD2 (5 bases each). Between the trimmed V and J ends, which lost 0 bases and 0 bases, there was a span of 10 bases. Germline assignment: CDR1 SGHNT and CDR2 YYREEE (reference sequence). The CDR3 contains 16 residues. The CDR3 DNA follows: TGTGCCAGCAGCTTGGGAGGTGGGGGCTCCTACAATGAGCAGTTCTTC. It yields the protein CASSLGGGGSYNEQFF.

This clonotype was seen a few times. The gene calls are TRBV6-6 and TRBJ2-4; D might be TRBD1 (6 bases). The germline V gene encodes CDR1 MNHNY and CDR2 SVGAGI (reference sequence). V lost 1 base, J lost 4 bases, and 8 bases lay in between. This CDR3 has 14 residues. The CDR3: CASSYWTEKNIQYF. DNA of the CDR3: TGTGCCAGCAGTTACTGGACAGAAAAAAACATTCAGTACTTC.

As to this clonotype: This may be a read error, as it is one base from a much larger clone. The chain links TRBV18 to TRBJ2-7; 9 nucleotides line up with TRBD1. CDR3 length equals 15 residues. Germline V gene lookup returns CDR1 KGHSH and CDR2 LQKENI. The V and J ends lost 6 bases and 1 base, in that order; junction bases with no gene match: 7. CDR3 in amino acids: CASSPPGQGSYEQYV. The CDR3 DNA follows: TGTGCCAGCTCGCCGCCGGGACAGGGTTCCTACGAGCAGTACGTC.

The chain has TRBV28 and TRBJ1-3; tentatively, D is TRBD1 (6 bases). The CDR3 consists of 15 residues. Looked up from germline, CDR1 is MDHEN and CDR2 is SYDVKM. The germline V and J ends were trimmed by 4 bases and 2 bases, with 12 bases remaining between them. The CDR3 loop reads CASSSNRQAGNTIYF. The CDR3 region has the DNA TGTGCCAGCAGTTCCAATCGACAGGCTGGAAACACCATATATTTT.

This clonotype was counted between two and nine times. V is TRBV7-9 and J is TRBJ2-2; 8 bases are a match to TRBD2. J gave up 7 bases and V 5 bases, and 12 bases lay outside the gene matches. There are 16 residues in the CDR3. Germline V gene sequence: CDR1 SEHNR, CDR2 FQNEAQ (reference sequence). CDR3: CASSPAGGAQVGELFF. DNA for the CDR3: TGTGCCAGCAGCCCAGCCGGGGGGGCGCAGGTCGGGGAGCTGTTTTTT.

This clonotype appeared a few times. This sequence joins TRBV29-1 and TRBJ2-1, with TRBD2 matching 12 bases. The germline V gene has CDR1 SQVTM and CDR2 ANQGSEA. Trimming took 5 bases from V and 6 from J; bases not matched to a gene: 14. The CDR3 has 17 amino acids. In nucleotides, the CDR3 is TGCAGCGTTATCAGACTAGCGGGAGTCAGGCCAGGCAATGAGCAGTTCTTC. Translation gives CSVIRLAGVRPGNEQFF.

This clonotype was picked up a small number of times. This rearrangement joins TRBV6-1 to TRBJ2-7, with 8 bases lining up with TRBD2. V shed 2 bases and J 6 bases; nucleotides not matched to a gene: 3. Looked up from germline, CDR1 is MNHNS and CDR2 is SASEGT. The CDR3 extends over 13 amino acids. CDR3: CASSEKREGEQYV. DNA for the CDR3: TGTGCCAGCAGTGAAAAACGGGAGGGCGAGCAGTACGTC.

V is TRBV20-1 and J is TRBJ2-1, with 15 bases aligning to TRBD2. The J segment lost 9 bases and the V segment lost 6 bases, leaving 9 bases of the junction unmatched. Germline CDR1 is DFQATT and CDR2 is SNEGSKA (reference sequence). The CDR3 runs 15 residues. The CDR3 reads CSAQRGLAGGSEQFF. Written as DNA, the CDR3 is TGCAGTGCGCAGAGGGGACTAGCGGGAGGAAGTGAGCAGTTCTTC.

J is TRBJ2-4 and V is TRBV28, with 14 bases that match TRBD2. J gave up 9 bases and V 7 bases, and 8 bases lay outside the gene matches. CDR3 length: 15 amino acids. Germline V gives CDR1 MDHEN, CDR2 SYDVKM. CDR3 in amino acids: CASTLGLAGVGIQYF. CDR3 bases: TGTGCCAGCACCTTGGGACTAGCGGGAGTGGGCATTCAGTACTTC.

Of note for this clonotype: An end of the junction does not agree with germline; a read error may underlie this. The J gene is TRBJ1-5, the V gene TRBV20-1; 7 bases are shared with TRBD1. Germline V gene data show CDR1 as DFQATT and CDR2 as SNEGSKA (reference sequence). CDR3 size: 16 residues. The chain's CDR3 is CSARTGSSGGNQPQHF. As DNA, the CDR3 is TGCAGTGCTAGGACAGGGTCTAGTGGCGGCAATCAGCCCCAGCACTTT.

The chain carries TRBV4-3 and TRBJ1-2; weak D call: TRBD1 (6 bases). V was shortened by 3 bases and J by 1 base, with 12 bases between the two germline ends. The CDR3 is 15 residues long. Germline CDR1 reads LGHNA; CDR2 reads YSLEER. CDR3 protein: CASSQTGQINYGYTF. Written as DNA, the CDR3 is TGCGCCAGCAGCCAGACCGGACAGATTAACTATGGCTACACCTTC.